The 32 T cell receptor beta chains below come from one sample, sequenced in a study of cytomegalovirus exposure and HLA in healthy donors. Use of 60 Vbeta and 13 Jbeta primers characterized the PCR. The repertoire was sequenced with immunoSEQ multiplex PCR; TCRdb's copy has only in-frame clones and lacks some. Of tens of thousands of clones detected, around 75% appear once; the ten largest clones hold about 7.6%. Sequenced input: PBMCs. Receptors were obtained from a man between 60 and 75 years old in good health and CMV-seropositive.

This chain links TRBV10-2 with TRBJ1-1, with D maybe TRBD1 (6 bases). CDR3 length: 12 residues. Trimming removed 6 bases from V and 5 bases from J, with 10 bases in between. Per the germline V gene, CDR1 is WSHSY and CDR2 is SAAADI. CDR3 amino acids: CASSFDRTEAFF. CDR3 bases: TGCGCCAGCAGCTTCGACAGGACTGAAGCTTTCTTT.

The chain combines TRBV11-3 with TRBJ2-3, with 13 bases aligning to TRBD2. The CDR3 runs 17 residues. V was clipped by 4 bases and J by 0 bases; unmatched bases: 4. Germline V gene lookup returns CDR1 SGHNT and CDR2 YENEEA. Here the CDR3 reads CASSSLAGGLSTDTQYF. For the CDR3, the DNA is TGTGCCAGCAGCTCACTAGCGGGAGGGTTAAGCACAGATACGCAGTATTTT.

This clone showed up just a few times. The genes are TRBV6-1 and TRBJ2-7; perhaps TRBD1 as D (6 bases). CDR3 length: 15 residues. Germline CDR1 and CDR2: MNHNS and SASEGT. V was cut by 6 bases and J by 1 base, with 16 bases left in between. CDR3: CASRSYRTDSYEQYF. CDR3 nucleotides: TGTGCCAGCAGATCATACCGGACAGATTCCTACGAGCAGTACTTC.

This clone has just one count. This chain joins TRBV7-2 and TRBJ2-5, with TRBD2 as a possible D gene (5 bases). Per germline, CDR1 SGHTA and CDR2 FQGNSA. The CDR3 spans 15 residues. The V end was cut by 1 base, the J end by 1 base, with 10 bases between. The CDR3 sequence is CASSLGTPRQETQYF. CDR3 DNA sequence: TGTGCCAGCAGCTTAGGGACTCCTCGCCAAGAGACCCAGTACTTC.

J is TRBJ1-1 and V is TRBV4-1, with TRBD1 matching 11 bases. Germline V gene data show CDR1 as MGHRA and CDR2 as YSYEKL. V shed 1 base and J 0 bases; nucleotides not matched to a gene: 4. CDR3 length: 17 residues. The CDR3 coding sequence is TGCGCCAGCAGCCAAGCTGGGACAGGGGGTATGAACACTGAAGCTTTCTTT. Its translation: CASSQAGTGGMNTEAFF.

This chain joins TRBV13 and TRBJ2-2, with 11 bases lining up with TRBD2. CDR1 and CDR2 (germline): PRHDT, FYEKMQ (reference sequence). This CDR3 has 15 residues. The trim removed 5 bases at V and 6 bases at J, leaving 5 bases unmatched. CDR3 DNA sequence: TGTGCCAGCAGCCATAGCGGGAGGGCCTCCGGGGAGCTGTTTTTT. Protein sequence: CASSHSGRASGELFF.

As DNA, the CDR3 is TGTGCCAGCAGTGAAGCCACAGGAGCTAACTATGGCTACACCTTC. Translated: CASSEATGANYGYTF. V is TRBV25-1 and J is TRBJ1-2; a weak D match, TRBD1 (5 bases). Germline V gene data show CDR1 as MGHDK and CDR2 as SYGVNS. Trimming left V 2 bases short and J 0 bases short, with 10 bases between. The CDR3 loop spans 15 amino acids.

J is TRBJ1-1 and V is TRBV28; 7 nucleotides align to TRBD1. CDR3 size: 13 residues. Germline CDR1 and CDR2: MDHEN and SYDVKM. After removal of 2 bases from V and 12 bases from J, the junction contained 9 bases not matched to a gene. The CDR3 protein is CASSLGARQGPFF. CDR3 bases: TGTGCCAGCAGTTTAGGGGCACGACAGGGACCTTTCTTT.

This rearrangement joins TRBV6-5 to TRBJ1-1; 11 bases are shared with TRBD1. J was trimmed by 4 bases and V by 2 bases; bases with no gene match: 6. Germline CDR1 and CDR2: MNHEY and SVGAGI. The CDR3 is 16 amino acids. The CDR3 loop is CASSYGYGTGGTEAFF. For the CDR3, the DNA is TGTGCCAGCAGTTACGGGTATGGGACAGGGGGCACTGAAGCTTTCTTT.

This clone was counted a few times. This chain's CDR3 is CASSAGTSPQETQYF. The CDR3, as DNA: TGCGCCAGCAGCGCTGGGACTAGCCCTCAAGAGACCCAGTACTTC. This chain uses TRBV5-1 with TRBJ2-5; 9 bases match TRBD2. From germline, CDR1 is SGHRS and CDR2 YFSETQ. J gave up 2 bases and V 4 bases, and 6 bases lay outside the gene matches. The CDR3 runs to 15 residues. The full variable domain, its missing parts supplied by reference TRBV5-1 and TRBJ2-5, is KAGVTQTPRYLIKTRGQQVTLSCSPISGHRSVSWYQQTPGQGLQFLFEYFSETQRNKGNFPGRFSGRQFSNSRSEMNVSTLELGDSALYLCASSAGTSPQETQYFGPGTRLLVL.

This clone has only one observation. This chain joins TRBV12-2 and TRBJ2-2; the table calls TRBD2, which could not be checked here. TRBV12-2 is listed as a pseudogene. The CDR3 covers 18 residues. This chain's CDR3 is CASRLDPSGGGDTGELFF. In nucleotides, the CDR3 is TGTGCAAGTCGCTTAGACCCTAGCGGGGGTGGGGACACCGGGGAGCTGTTTTTT.

The chain has TRBV11-3 and TRBJ1-1; 7 bases are shared with TRBD1. With V trimmed by 5 bases and J by 1 base, 10 bases remained unmatched. The CDR3 covers 16 residues. CDR1 is SGHNT, CDR2 YENEEA, per germline. This CDR3 is CASSDRENARNTEAFF. The CDR3, as DNA: TGTGCCAGCAGCGACAGGGAAAACGCCCGGAACACTGAAGCTTTCTTT.

The V call is TRBV29-1, the J call TRBJ1-1; TRBD1 matches at 7 bases. Germline values: CDR1 SQVTM, CDR2 ANQGSEA. The V gene end was trimmed by 5 bases and the J gene end by 6 bases; junction bases not matched to a gene: 3. The length of the CDR3 is 11 residues. CDR3: CSVRTGAEAFF. DNA of the CDR3: TGCAGCGTTAGAACAGGGGCTGAAGCTTTCTTT.

CDR3: CASSFKNTGELFF. Here the CDR3 DNA reads TGCGCCAGCAGCTTCAAGAACACCGGGGAGCTGTTTTTT. This chain connects TRBV5-1 to TRBJ2-2, with no clear D. Germline V lookup: CDR1 SGHRS, CDR2 YFSETQ. There are 13 residues in the CDR3. V gave up 2 bases and J gave up 1 base, with 3 bases separating them.

This clone occurred a few times. V and J are TRBV11-2 and TRBJ1-1; D is undetermined. Trimming left V 3 bases short and J 2 bases short, with 13 bases between. The germline gives CDR1 SGHAT, CDR2 FQNNGV. CDR3 length equals 15 residues. The CDR3 reads CASSLAGSPNTEAFF. The CDR3 coding sequence is TGTGCCAGCAGCTTGGCGGGCAGTCCTAACACTGAAGCTTTCTTT. The whole variable domain, filled in from reference TRBV11-2 and TRBJ1-1, reads EAGVAQSPRYKIIEKRQSVAFWCNPISGHATLYWYQQILGQGPKLLIQFQNNGVVDDSQLPKDRFSAERLKGVDSTLKIQPAKLEDSAVYLCASSLAGSPNTEAFFGQGTRLTVV.

This clone has just one count. The V and J genes are TRBV7-6 and TRBJ2-5; D possibly corresponds to TRBD2 (6 bases). The CDR3 sequence is 16 residues long. CDR1 SGHVS and CDR2 FNYEAQ come from the germline V gene. V was clipped by 5 bases and J by 1 base, with 17 bases between them. The CDR3 nucleotides read TGTGCCAGCAGCAACCGCGGCCGGGACTTCCAAGAGACCCAGTACTTC. It yields the protein CASSNRGRDFQETQYF.

This clone appeared a single time. The CDR3 is CAISEEGAVGEQYF. CDR3 nucleotide sequence: TGTGCCATCAGTGAGGAGGGCGCGGTCGGCGAGCAGTACTTC. The chain employs TRBV10-3 and TRBJ2-7; D perhaps matches TRBD2 (5 bases). This CDR3 is built from 14 residues. V was trimmed by 2 bases and J by 6 bases, leaving 14 bases between them. Germline assignment: CDR1 ENHRY and CDR2 SYGVKD.

The chain employs TRBV15 and TRBJ2-2; D might be TRBD1 (5 bases). This CDR3 has 17 amino acids. Looked up from germline, CDR1 is LNHNV and CDR2 is YYDKDF (reference sequence). The V end was cut by 1 base, the J end by 0 bases, with 12 bases between. The CDR3 sequence: CATSRGWAGSNTGELFF. The CDR3 DNA reads TGTGCCACCAGCAGAGGCTGGGCAGGGTCGAACACCGGGGAGCTGTTTTTT.

This clone is a singleton in its sample. The genes are TRBV7-9 and TRBJ2-3; TRBD2 might be the D (6 bases). The V gene's germline CDR1 is SEHNR and CDR2 FQNEAQ (reference sequence). Deletions cut 5 bases from V and 0 bases from J, with 9 bases between. The CDR3 consists of 14 residues. The CDR3 bases are TGTGCCAGCAGCCGCGGGGACAGCACAGATACGCAGTATTTT. Translated: CASSRGDSTDTQYF.

This chain connects TRBV5-6 to TRBJ2-7; 11 bases agree with TRBD2. In germline, CDR1 is SGHDT, CDR2 YYEEEE. Losses at the gene ends were 3 bases for V and 3 bases for J; bases not matched to a gene: 11. There are 17 residues in the CDR3. The CDR3 spells CASSSILLAGGRYEQYF. The DNA for the CDR3 is TGTGCCAGCAGCTCAATACTCCTAGCGGGAGGTCGCTACGAGCAGTACTTC.

The genes are TRBV7-2 and TRBJ2-1; TRBD2 agrees at 10 bases. Trimming cost V 6 bases and J 13 bases; bases outside gene matches: 18. The CDR3 contains 16 residues. Germline V CDR1 and CDR2: SGHTA, FQGNSA. CDR3 bases: TGTGCCAGCAGTCCCAGGCGAGCGGGGGGGCCTGGTAGCCAGTTCTTC. It codes for CASSPRRAGGPGSQFF.

The V call is TRBV11-3, the J call TRBJ2-7, with 7 nucleotides matching TRBD1. This CDR3 has 16 amino acids. V shed 0 bases and J 2 bases; nucleotides not matched to a gene: 7. Per the germline V gene, CDR1 is SGHNT and CDR2 is YENEEA. The CDR3 coding sequence is TGTGCCAGCAGCTTAGACAGGGGGACAGCCACCTACGAGCAGTACTTC. Translated, it gives CASSLDRGTATYEQYF.

The chain carries TRBV27 and TRBJ2-1; 11 bases agree with TRBD2. This CDR3 region has 15 residues. Germline V CDR1 and CDR2: MNHEY, SMNVEV (reference sequence). The V and J ends lost 0 bases and 13 bases, in that order; junction bases with no gene match: 8. The CDR3 nucleotides read TGTGCCAGCAGTTTATCGCACCTACTAGCGGGAGTACAGTTCTTC. This sequence encodes CASSLSHLLAGVQFF.

V usage is TRBV5-4 and J usage is TRBJ1-2, with 11 bases aligning to TRBD1. The CDR3 runs to 17 residues. Unmatched junction bases numbered 16, after V lost 4 bases and J lost 8 bases. The germline gives CDR1 SGHNT, CDR2 YYREEE (reference sequence). CDR3 region: CASSRVGTGGGLEGYTF. The CDR3 bases are TGTGCCAGCAGCCGAGTCGGGACAGGGGGAGGTCTAGAGGGCTACACCTTC.

This clone was seen more than once but under ten times. The gene calls are TRBV11-2 and TRBJ2-3; a weak D match, TRBD1 (6 bases). Trimming left V 4 bases short and J 15 bases short, with 20 bases between. The CDR3 covers 13 residues. Germline assignment: CDR1 SGHAT and CDR2 FQNNGV. In DNA form, the CDR3 reads TGTGCCAGCAGCTCCCCCAGGCAGGGGCTTACATATTTT. It translates to CASSSPRQGLTYF.

This clone has just a few counts. V and J are TRBV11-2 and TRBJ2-6; D may be TRBD2 (7 bases). V was trimmed by 5 bases and J by 0 bases, leaving 17 bases between them. The CDR3 totals 18 residues. The germline CDR1 and CDR2 sequences are SGHAT and FQNNGV. The CDR3 sequence is CASSPTGGLFSGANVLTF. CDR3 sequence (DNA): TGTGCCAGCAGCCCCACCGGGGGGCTTTTCTCTGGGGCCAACGTCCTGACTTTC. Drawing the rest from reference TRBV11-2 and TRBJ2-6, the complete variable domain is EAGVAQSPRYKIIEKRQSVAFWCNPISGHATLYWYQQILGQGPKLLIQFQNNGVVDDSQLPKDRFSAERLKGVDSTLKIQPAKLEDSAVYLCASSPTGGLFSGANVLTFGAGSRLTVL.

The genes are TRBV29-1 and TRBJ2-5; D is undetermined. The V end lost 3 bases, the J end lost 4 bases, and 18 bases lay between the germline ends. CDR3 length equals 15 residues. CDR1 is SQVTM and CDR2 is ANQGSEA in the germline V gene. The CDR3 reads CSVDLLASRGETQYF. The CDR3 DNA sequence: TGCAGCGTTGATTTGTTGGCCTCTCGAGGAGAGACCCAGTACTTC.

The chain employs TRBV6-1 and TRBJ1-6, with TRBD1 identical over 7 bases. V dropped 6 bases and J dropped 13; count of bases not matched to a gene: 15. CDR3 size: 15 residues. From germline, CDR1 is MNHNS and CDR2 SASEGT. The CDR3 bases are TGTGCCAGCAGCGTCTCAGTGACAGGGTCTCTGCCCCTCCACTTT. It codes for CASSVSVTGSLPLHF.

The rearrangement links TRBV10-3 to TRBJ1-1; 8 positions agree with TRBD1. Germline V gives CDR1 ENHRY, CDR2 SYGVKD. The CDR3 has 13 residues. V gave up 6 bases and J gave up 6 bases; unmatched junction bases: 6. CDR3 loop: CAISQDRAAEAFF. In DNA form, the CDR3 reads TGTGCCATCAGCCAGGACAGGGCAGCTGAAGCTTTCTTT.

The V gene is TRBV7-6, the J gene TRBJ2-1; TRBD2 matches 9 bases. There are 16 residues in the CDR3. V was pared by 6 bases and J by 8 bases, with 14 bases of the junction left unmatched. Germline CDR1 reads SGHVS; CDR2 reads FNYEAQ. CDR3 nucleotides: TGTGCCAGCAGGAGGGGGAGGGCTAGCGGGGCCCATGAGCAGTTCTTC. This gives the protein CASRRGRASGAHEQFF.

This clone came up a few times. V and J are TRBV11-3 and TRBJ2-7, with 8 bases fitting TRBD1. V trimming: 5 bases; J trimming: 5 bases; junction bases outside the gene matches: 14. Germline loops: CDR1 SGHNT, CDR2 YENEEA. The CDR3 is 16 residues long. The CDR3 here is CASSPRTGWGSHEQYF. In DNA, the CDR3 is TGTGCCAGCAGCCCTAGGACAGGGTGGGGATCCCACGAGCAGTACTTC.

J is TRBJ1-4 and V is TRBV25-1; 7 bases match TRBD1. The CDR3 runs to 17 residues. Per the germline V gene, CDR1 is MGHDK and CDR2 is SYGVNS. Trimming took 2 bases from V and 8 from J; bases not matched to a gene: 14. Written as DNA, the CDR3 is TGTGCCAGCAGTGAACGATCGATTAGGGGGCTGCGGGAAAAACTGTTTTTT. Encoded protein: CASSERSIRGLREKLFF.